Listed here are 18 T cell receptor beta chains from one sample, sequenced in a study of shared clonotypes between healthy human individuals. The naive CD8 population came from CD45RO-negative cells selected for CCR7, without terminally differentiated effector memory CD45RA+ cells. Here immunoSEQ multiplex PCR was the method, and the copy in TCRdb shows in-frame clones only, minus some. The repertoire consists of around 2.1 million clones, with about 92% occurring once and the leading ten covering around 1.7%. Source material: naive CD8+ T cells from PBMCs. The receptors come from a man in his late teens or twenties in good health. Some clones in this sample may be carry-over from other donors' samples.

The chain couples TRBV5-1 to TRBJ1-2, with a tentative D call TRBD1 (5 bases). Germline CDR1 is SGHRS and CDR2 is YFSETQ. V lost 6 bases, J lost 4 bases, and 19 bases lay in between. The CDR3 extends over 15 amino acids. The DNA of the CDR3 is TGCGCCAGCACCCCGAATATGGGGACGGCCTATGGCTACACCTTC. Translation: CASTPNMGTAYGYTF.

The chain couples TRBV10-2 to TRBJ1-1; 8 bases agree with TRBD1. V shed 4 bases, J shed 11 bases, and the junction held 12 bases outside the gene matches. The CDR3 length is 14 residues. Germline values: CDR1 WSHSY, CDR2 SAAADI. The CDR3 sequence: CASSGWDRTSDAFF. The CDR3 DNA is TGCGCCAGCAGTGGGTGGGACAGGACCAGTGACGCTTTCTTT.

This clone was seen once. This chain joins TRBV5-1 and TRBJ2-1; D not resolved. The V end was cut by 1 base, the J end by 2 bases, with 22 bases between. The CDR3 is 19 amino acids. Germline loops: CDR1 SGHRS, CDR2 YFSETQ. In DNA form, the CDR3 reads TGCGCCAGCAGCTTGAAAGGAGAGATTAACAGATACCCCTACAATGAGCAGTTCTTC. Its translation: CASSLKGEINRYPYNEQFF.

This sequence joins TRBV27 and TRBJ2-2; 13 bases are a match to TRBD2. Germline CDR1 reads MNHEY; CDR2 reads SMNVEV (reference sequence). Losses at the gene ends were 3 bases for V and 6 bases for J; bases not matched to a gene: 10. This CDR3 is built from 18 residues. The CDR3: CASSLGLAGTNRAGELFF. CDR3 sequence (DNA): TGTGCCAGCAGTTTGGGACTAGCGGGAACCAACCGGGCCGGGGAGCTGTTTTTT.

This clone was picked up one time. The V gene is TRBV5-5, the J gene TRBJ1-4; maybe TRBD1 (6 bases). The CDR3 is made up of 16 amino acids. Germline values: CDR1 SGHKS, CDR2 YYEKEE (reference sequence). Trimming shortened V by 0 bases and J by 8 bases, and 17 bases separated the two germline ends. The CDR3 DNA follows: TGTGCCAGCAGCTTGGTTTGGGGGCCTGGACAGGAAAAACTGTTTTTT. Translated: CASSLVWGPGQEKLFF.

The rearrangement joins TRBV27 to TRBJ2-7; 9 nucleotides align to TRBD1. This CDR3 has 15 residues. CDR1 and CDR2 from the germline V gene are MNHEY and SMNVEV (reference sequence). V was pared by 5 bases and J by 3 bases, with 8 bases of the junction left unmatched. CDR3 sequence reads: CASSGTGQGHYEQYF. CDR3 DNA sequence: TGTGCCAGCAGTGGGACGGGACAGGGCCACTACGAGCAGTACTTC.

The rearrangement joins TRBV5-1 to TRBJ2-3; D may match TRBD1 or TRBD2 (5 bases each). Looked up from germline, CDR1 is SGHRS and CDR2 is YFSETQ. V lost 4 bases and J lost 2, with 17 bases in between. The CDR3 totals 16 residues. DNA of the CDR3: TGCGCCAGCAGCCCGACCCGGGACCCAGTCACAGATACGCAGTATTTT. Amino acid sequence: CASSPTRDPVTDTQYF.

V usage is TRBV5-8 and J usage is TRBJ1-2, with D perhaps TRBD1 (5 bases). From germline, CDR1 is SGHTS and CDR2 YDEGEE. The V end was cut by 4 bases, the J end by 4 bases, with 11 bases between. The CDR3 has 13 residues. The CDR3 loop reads CASSPQGSYGYTF. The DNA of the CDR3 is TGTGCCAGCAGCCCCCAGGGAAGCTATGGCTACACCTTC. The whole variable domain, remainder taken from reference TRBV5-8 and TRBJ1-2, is EAGVTQSPTHLIKTRGQQATLRCSPISGHTSVYWYQQALGLGLQFLLWYDEGEERNRGNFPPRFSGRQFPNYSSELNVNALELEDSALYLCASSPQGSYGYTFGSGTRLTVV.

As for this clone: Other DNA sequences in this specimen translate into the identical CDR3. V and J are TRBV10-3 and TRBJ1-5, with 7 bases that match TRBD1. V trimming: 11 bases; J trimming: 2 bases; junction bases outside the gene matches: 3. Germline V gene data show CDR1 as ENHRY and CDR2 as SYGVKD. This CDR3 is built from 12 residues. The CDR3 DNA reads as TGTGCCGCAGGGACAGGCAATCAGCCCCAGCATTTT. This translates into CAAGTGNQPQHF.

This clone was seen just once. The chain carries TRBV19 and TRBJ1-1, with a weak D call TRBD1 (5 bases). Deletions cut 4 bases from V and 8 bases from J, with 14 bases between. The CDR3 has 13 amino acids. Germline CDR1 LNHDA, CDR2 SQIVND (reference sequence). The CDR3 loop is CASSSNLWGEAFF. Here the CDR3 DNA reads TGTGCCAGTAGTAGCAACCTCTGGGGGGAAGCTTTCTTT.

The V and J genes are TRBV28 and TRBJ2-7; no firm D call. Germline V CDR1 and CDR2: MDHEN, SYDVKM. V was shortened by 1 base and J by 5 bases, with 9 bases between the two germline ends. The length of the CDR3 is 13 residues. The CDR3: CASSLFVGNEQYF. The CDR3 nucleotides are TGTGCCAGCAGTTTATTCGTGGGAAACGAGCAGTACTTC. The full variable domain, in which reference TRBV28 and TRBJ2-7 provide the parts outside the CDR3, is DVKVTQSSRYLVKRTGEKVFLECVQDMDHENMFWYRQDPGLGLRLIYFSYDVKMKEKGDIPEGYSVSREKKERFSLILESASTNQTSMYLCASSLFVGNEQYFGPGTRLTVT.

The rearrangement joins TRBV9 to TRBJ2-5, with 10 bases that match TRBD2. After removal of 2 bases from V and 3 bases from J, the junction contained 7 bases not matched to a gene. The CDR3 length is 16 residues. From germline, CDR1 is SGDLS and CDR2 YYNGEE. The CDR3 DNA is TGTGCCAGCAGCGTGCAGAGGACTAGCGGAGAAGAGACCCAGTACTTC. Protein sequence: CASSVQRTSGEETQYF.

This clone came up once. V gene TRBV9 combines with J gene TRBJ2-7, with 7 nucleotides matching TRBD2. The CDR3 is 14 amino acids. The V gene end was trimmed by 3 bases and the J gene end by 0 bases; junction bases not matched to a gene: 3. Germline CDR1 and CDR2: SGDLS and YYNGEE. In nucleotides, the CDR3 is TGTGCCAGCAGCGCAGGGACTACCTCCTACGAGCAGTACTTC. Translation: CASSAGTTSYEQYF.

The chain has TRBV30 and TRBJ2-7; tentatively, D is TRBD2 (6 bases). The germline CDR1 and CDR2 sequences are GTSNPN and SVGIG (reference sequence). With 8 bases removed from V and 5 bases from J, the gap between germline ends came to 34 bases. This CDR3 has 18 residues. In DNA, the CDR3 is TGTGCCGCACTGGAGAGGGATGGAGGGGTTACCCGATTCGACGAGCAGTACTTC. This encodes CAALERDGGVTRFDEQYF.

Written as DNA, the CDR3 is TGCAGCGTTGAAGATCCCGACAGGGCCTATGGCTACACCTTC. Translating gives CSVEDPDRAYGYTF. The J gene is TRBJ1-2, the V gene TRBV29-1; 7 nucleotides line up with TRBD1. Germline V CDR1 and CDR2: SQVTM, ANQGSEA. The CDR3 is made up of 14 amino acids. J gave up 4 bases and V 0 bases, and 5 bases lay outside the gene matches.

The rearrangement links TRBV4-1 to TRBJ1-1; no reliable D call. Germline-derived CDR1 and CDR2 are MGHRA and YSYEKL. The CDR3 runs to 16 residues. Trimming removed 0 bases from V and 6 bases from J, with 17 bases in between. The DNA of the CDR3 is TGCGCCAGCAGCCAAGATGGGCGCTCTAAAACGGCTGAAGCTTTCTTT. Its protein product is CASSQDGRSKTAEAFF.

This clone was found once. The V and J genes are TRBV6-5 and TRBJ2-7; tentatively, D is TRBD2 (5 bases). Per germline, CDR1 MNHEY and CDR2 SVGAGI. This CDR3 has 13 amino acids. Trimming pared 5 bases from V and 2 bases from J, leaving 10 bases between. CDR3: CASSPLGPYEQYF. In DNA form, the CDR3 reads TGTGCCAGCAGTCCACTAGGGCCCTACGAGCAGTACTTC.

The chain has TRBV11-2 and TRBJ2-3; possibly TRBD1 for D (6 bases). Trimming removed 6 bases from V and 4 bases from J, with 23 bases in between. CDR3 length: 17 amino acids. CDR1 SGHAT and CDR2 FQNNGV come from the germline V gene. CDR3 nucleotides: TGTGCCAGCAGTCCCCCATGGGGATCAGGGGAAGCAGATACGCAGTATTTT. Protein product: CASSPPWGSGEADTQYF.